Reported below is one T cell receptor beta chain. What it binds is unknown. From 5'RACE with constant-segment primers came TCR alpha and TCR beta cDNA libraries that carried sample barcodes and UMIs. TCRdb analysed the 5' RACE reads with MiXCR anew, one entry per CDR3 protein. The repertoire holds roughly 500,000 distinct CDR3 sequences, with approximately 20% as singletons. The data were obtained in a study of T-cell memory formation after mild COVID-19. The length of the CDR3 is 17 residues. Germline-derived CDR1 and CDR2 are DFQATT and SNEGSKA (reference sequence). V lost 4 bases and J lost 0; bases outside the gene matches: 11. The study, taken as a whole, reports: Contracting CD4+ clones were located mainly in CM and EM, and CD8+ clones in EMRA. Several responding clones turned up in pre-infection memory, indicating that cross-reactive memory may have taken part.

The V and J genes are TRBV20-1 and TRBJ1-5, with 8 bases matching TRBD1. Sequencing was done on a sample of PBMCs or a T cell subset sorted from them (not recorded which). The source is an adult woman who had mild COVID-19 (a few samples of this study predate the infection). Cell type and time point are not known. CDR3 region: CSAMGTGPVYSNQPQHF. DNA for the CDR3: TGCAGTGCTATGGGGACAGGACCCGTTTATAGCAATCAGCCCCAGCATTTT.